Listed below are T cell receptor beta chains from one sample, sequenced in a study of T cell responses to AZD1222 COVID-19 vaccine. Produced via immunoSEQ multiplex PCR; TCRdb's table is partial and in-frame only. The sample has 95,000 to 150,000 clones; roughly nine tenths are singletons. The input for sequencing was peripheral blood, taken on day 0 of AZD1222 vaccination. Every receptor here comes from an adult in good health. CDR3s leave out the opening cysteine and the closing phenylalanine or tryptophan. Each record gives: CDR3 protein, V gene, J gene.

CDR3 protein: ASNPRGNKNIQY
V gene: TRBV19
J gene: TRBJ2-4

CDR3 protein: AWDRGDTGELF
V gene: TRBV30
J gene: TRBJ2-2

CDR3 protein: ASMAGLTAGVYSNQPQH
V gene: TRBV19
J gene: TRBJ1-5

CDR3 protein: ATSGTSGYTGELF
V gene: TRBV24-1
J gene: TRBJ2-2

CDR3 protein: ASSVATEVTGELF
V gene: TRBV9
J gene: TRBJ2-2

CDR3 protein: ASSPKVGLQETQY
V gene: TRBV7-3
J gene: TRBJ2-5

CDR3 protein: ASSLAPRGSSGNTIY
V gene: TRBV11-2
J gene: TRBJ1-3

CDR3 protein: ASTLGRQGSGYT
V gene: TRBV6-5
J gene: TRBJ1-2

CDR3 protein: ASSPQGPRGYEQY
V gene: TRBV18
J gene: TRBJ2-7

CDR3 protein: ASSQVGGAYNEQF
V gene: TRBV14
J gene: TRBJ2-1

CDR3 protein: ASSGPGDYEQY
V gene: TRBV19
J gene: TRBJ2-7

CDR3 protein: ASSLTGTSGTHTQY
V gene: TRBV7-9
J gene: TRBJ2-3

CDR3 protein: ASGTSRELSNQPQH
V gene: TRBV12-5
J gene: TRBJ1-5

CDR3 protein: ASSEDQGGVRLYSGNTIY
V gene: TRBV2
J gene: TRBJ1-3

CDR3 protein: ASSLQGQNNEKLF
V gene: TRBV9
J gene: TRBJ1-4

CDR3 protein: ASSPTKGLTDTQY
V gene: TRBV18
J gene: TRBJ2-3

CDR3 protein: ASSLHRRDRRGNSPLH
V gene: TRBV19
J gene: TRBJ1-6

CDR3 protein: SVRPGAGANVLT
V gene: TRBV29-1
J gene: TRBJ2-6

CDR3 protein: AWSVGQGGVDEQF
V gene: TRBV30
J gene: TRBJ2-1

CDR3 protein: ASSAAGGRSSGNTIY
V gene: TRBV9
J gene: TRBJ1-3

CDR3 protein: ASSLDLNQPQH
V gene: TRBV11-1
J gene: TRBJ1-5

CDR3 protein: ASSTDDYNEQF
V gene: TRBV9
J gene: TRBJ2-1